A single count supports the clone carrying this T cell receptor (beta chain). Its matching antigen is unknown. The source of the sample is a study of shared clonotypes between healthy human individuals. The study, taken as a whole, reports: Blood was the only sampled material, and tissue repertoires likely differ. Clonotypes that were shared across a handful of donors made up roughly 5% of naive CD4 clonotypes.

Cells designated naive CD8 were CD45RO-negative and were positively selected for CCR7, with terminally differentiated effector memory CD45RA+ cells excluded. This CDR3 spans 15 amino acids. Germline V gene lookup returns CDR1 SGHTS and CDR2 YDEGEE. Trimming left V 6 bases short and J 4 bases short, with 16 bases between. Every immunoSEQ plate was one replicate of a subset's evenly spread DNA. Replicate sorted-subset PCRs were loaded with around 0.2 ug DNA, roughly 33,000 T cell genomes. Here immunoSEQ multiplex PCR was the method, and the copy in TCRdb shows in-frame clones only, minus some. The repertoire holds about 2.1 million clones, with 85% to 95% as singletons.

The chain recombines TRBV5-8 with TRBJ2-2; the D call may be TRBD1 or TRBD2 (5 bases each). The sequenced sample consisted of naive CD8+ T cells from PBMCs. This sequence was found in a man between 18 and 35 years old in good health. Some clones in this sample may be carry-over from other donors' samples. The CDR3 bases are TGTGCCAGCATCTCACTGTCCGGGACCACCGGGGAGCTGTTTTTT. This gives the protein CASISLSGTTGELFF.